Presented here are 18 T cell receptor beta chains from one specimen sequenced in a study of T cell repertoires in cytomegalovirus infection. TCRdb re-derived calls from the reads in MiXCR, one entry per CDR3 protein. The sample has more than 150,000 distinct CDR3 sequences, roughly a fifth seen once. Sequenced: PBMCs. The receptor source for this set is a human donor in good health (CMV status not recorded). Some clones in this sample may be carry-over from other donors' samples.

This rearrangement joins TRBV7-3 to TRBJ1-1; 7 nucleotides agree with TRBD1. Germline assignment: CDR1 SGHTA and CDR2 FQGTGA. The CDR3 is made up of 14 amino acids. Losses at the gene ends were 8 bases for V and 3 bases for J; bases not matched to a gene: 9. In nucleotides, the CDR3 is TGTGCCAGCGGAGAAACAGGGGACGACACTGAAGCTTTCTTT. This codes for CASGETGDDTEAFF.

The chain links TRBV5-1 to TRBJ2-7, with D unresolved. Germline loops: CDR1 SGHRS, CDR2 YFSETQ. This CDR3 contains 14 residues. V gave up 0 bases and J gave up 2 bases, with 9 bases separating them. CDR3 bases: TGCGCCAGCAGCTTGGCCCTGGATCCCTACGAGCAGTACTTC. Translated: CASSLALDPYEQYF.

This clonotype is labeled medium-sized (0.01 to 0.1%). This sequence joins TRBV7-2 and TRBJ2-5; tentatively, D is TRBD1 (7 bases). Between the trimmed V and J ends, which lost 3 bases and 2 bases, there was a span of 22 bases. Germline CDR1 is SGHTA and CDR2 is FQGNSA. This CDR3 is 18 amino acids long. The CDR3 loop reads CASSLRGGRDRVQETQYF. The CDR3, as DNA: TGTGCCAGCAGCTTGCGGGGTGGCCGGGACAGAGTGCAAGAGACCCAGTACTTC.

This clonotype has more than one count but fewer than ten. The chain carries TRBV27 and TRBJ1-6; unclear D gene. The CDR3 extends over 15 amino acids. Germline CDR1 MNHEY, CDR2 SMNVEV (reference sequence). The V end was cut by 5 bases, the J end by 4 bases, with 12 bases between. Here the CDR3 DNA reads TGTGCCAGCAGTCGCGAGGGTCCATATAATTCACCCCTCCACTTT. It translates to CASSREGPYNSPLHF.

This clonotype was seen repeatedly, ten times or more. The chain links TRBV11-3 to TRBJ2-2; possibly TRBD1 for D (6 bases). Germline assignment: CDR1 SGHNT and CDR2 YENEEA. The CDR3 contains 18 residues. V lost 1 base, J lost 0 bases, and 15 bases lay in between. CDR3 nucleotide sequence: TGTGCCAGCAGCTTAGCGGCAAGGTACAGGGCGAACACCGGGGAGCTGTTTTTT. Encoded protein: CASSLAARYRANTGELFF.

In this sample, this clonotype turned up a few times. This sequence joins TRBV27 and TRBJ2-1, with 9 bases aligning to TRBD2. In germline, CDR1 is MNHEY, CDR2 SMNVEV (reference sequence). This CDR3 contains 16 residues. The V gene end was trimmed by 4 bases and the J gene end by 0 bases; junction bases not matched to a gene: 4. CDR3 DNA: TGTGCCAGCAGTTCCCTAGCGGGGAGCTCCTACAATGAGCAGTTCTTC. Protein sequence: CASSSLAGSSYNEQFF.

This clonotype was detected a few times. The chain recombines TRBV24-1 with TRBJ2-1, with D perhaps assigned TRBD1 or TRBD2 (6 bases each). This CDR3 comprises 18 residues. Germline V gives CDR1 KGHDR, CDR2 SFDVKD. Trimming took 0 bases from V and 0 from J, leaving 14 bases between them. The CDR3 coding sequence is TGTGCCACCAGTGATTTGCAAAAGGGGGGTAGCTCCTACAATGAGCAGTTCTTC. It is translated as CATSDLQKGGSSYNEQFF.

This chain connects TRBV11-2 to TRBJ2-7; weak D call: TRBD1 (5 bases). The V end was cut by 0 bases, the J end by 6 bases, with 12 bases between. The CDR3 sequence is 14 residues long. Germline CDR1 is SGHAT and CDR2 is FQNNGV. DNA of the CDR3: TGTGCCAGCAGCTTAGAACGGCAGGGATCCGAGCAGTACTTC. Translating gives CASSLERQGSEQYF.

On this clonotype: This could be a read error, since a much larger clone is one nucleotide away. V is TRBV7-2 and J is TRBJ2-6; TRBD1 might be the D (6 bases). CDR1 and CDR2 (germline): SGHTA, FQGNSA. The V end was cut by 0 bases, the J end by 0 bases, with 12 bases between. The CDR3 totals 18 residues. Here the CDR3 DNA reads TGTGCCAGCAGCTTAGCCAGGGGCCTTAACTCTGGGGCCAACGTCCTGACTTTC. This encodes CASSLARGLNSGANVLTF.

This clonotype appeared a few times. The V and J genes are TRBV6-5 and TRBJ2-1; D unresolved. CDR3 length: 15 amino acids. CDR1 MNHEY and CDR2 SVGAGI come from the germline V gene. Trimming left V 3 bases short and J 4 bases short, with 13 bases between. As DNA, the CDR3 is TGTGCCAGCAGTTATGCTGCTGGGGTTTACAATGAGCAGTTCTTC. The encoded protein is CASSYAAGVYNEQFF.

This clonotype was seen repeatedly, ten times or more. V gene TRBV7-6 combines with J gene TRBJ2-5; D is perhaps TRBD1 or TRBD2 (5 bases each). Germline CDR1 reads SGHVS; CDR2 reads FNYEAQ. The V and J ends lost 5 bases and 5 bases respectively, with 18 bases between them. The CDR3 runs 15 residues. CDR3: CASSTGTDARETQYF. CDR3 sequence (DNA): TGTGCCAGCAGCACCGGGACCGACGCTAGGGAGACCCAGTACTTC.

This rearrangement joins TRBV6-5 to TRBJ1-1; TRBD1 agrees at 8 bases. The CDR3 extends over 15 amino acids. The V gene end was trimmed by 6 bases and the J gene end by 4 bases; junction bases not matched to a gene: 10. Germline CDR1 reads MNHEY; CDR2 reads SVGAGI. In DNA, the CDR3 is TGTGCCAGCAGATTTAACGGACAGGGTCCCACTGAAGCTTTCTTT. Translation: CASRFNGQGPTEAFF.

This clonotype was counted many times. The chain employs TRBV6-5 and TRBJ1-2; maybe TRBD1 (5 bases). V was cut by 6 bases and J by 8 bases, with 19 bases left in between. The CDR3 sequence is 14 residues long. Germline values: CDR1 MNHEY, CDR2 SVGAGI. The CDR3 DNA reads TGTGCCAGCAGACTTACGGGGGGAGCCTACGGCTACACCTTC. This encodes CASRLTGGAYGYTF.

The V and J genes are TRBV30 and TRBJ1-3, with TRBD1 matching over 7 bases. The CDR3 covers 15 residues. Trimming took 3 bases from V and 2 from J; bases not matched to a gene: 7. Germline CDR1 and CDR2: GTSNPN and SVGIG (reference sequence). CDR3 sequence reads: CAWSKTGVAGNTIYF. The CDR3 DNA sequence: TGTGCCTGGAGCAAAACAGGGGTGGCTGGAAACACCATATATTTT.

This clonotype was counted at least ten times. This CDR3 is CASSGYRGPGTDTQYF. The CDR3 DNA sequence: TGTGCCAGCAGTGGATACAGGGGGCCCGGCACAGATACGCAGTATTTT. The chain joins TRBV2 to TRBJ2-3; 9 bases line up with TRBD1. Germline CDR1 reads SNHLY; CDR2 reads FYNNEI. Trimming removed 4 bases from V and 1 base from J; junction bases left unmatched: 6. This CDR3 has 16 residues. Using reference TRBV2 and TRBJ2-3 for the parts outside the CDR3, the full variable domain is EPEVTQTPSHQVTQMGQEVILRCVPISNHLYFYWYRQILGQKVEFLVSFYNNEISEKSEIFDDQFSVERPDGSNFTLKIRSTKLEDSAMYFCASSGYRGPGTDTQYFGPGTRLTVL.

The sample holds many counts of this clonotype. V gene TRBV28 combines with J gene TRBJ1-5; D is ambiguous. In germline, CDR1 is MDHEN, CDR2 SYDVKM. V lost 4 bases to trimming and J lost 2 bases, with 9 bases between them. This CDR3 has 14 residues. The CDR3 sequence: CASSSGWGNQPQHF. As DNA, the CDR3 is TGTGCCAGCAGTTCCGGGTGGGGCAATCAGCCCCAGCATTTT.

In this sample, this clonotype turned up many times. This chain connects TRBV7-2 to TRBJ2-7; tentative D call: TRBD1 (5 bases). Germline V gene data show CDR1 as SGHTA and CDR2 as FQGNSA. V lost 0 bases, J lost 3 bases, and 18 bases lay in between. The CDR3 is made up of 17 amino acids. This chain's CDR3 is CASSLAFGPPGHYEQYF. The CDR3 DNA reads TGTGCCAGCAGCTTAGCTTTCGGACCGCCAGGGCACTACGAGCAGTACTTC.

V usage is TRBV5-4 and J usage is TRBJ1-2, with 7 bases aligning to TRBD1. There are 14 residues in the CDR3. J gave up 3 bases and V 2 bases, and 4 bases lay outside the gene matches. Germline V gives CDR1 SGHNT, CDR2 YYREEE (reference sequence). This CDR3 is CASSFRGQHYGYTF. CDR3 coding DNA: TGTGCCAGCAGCTTTAGGGGGCAACACTATGGCTACACCTTC.